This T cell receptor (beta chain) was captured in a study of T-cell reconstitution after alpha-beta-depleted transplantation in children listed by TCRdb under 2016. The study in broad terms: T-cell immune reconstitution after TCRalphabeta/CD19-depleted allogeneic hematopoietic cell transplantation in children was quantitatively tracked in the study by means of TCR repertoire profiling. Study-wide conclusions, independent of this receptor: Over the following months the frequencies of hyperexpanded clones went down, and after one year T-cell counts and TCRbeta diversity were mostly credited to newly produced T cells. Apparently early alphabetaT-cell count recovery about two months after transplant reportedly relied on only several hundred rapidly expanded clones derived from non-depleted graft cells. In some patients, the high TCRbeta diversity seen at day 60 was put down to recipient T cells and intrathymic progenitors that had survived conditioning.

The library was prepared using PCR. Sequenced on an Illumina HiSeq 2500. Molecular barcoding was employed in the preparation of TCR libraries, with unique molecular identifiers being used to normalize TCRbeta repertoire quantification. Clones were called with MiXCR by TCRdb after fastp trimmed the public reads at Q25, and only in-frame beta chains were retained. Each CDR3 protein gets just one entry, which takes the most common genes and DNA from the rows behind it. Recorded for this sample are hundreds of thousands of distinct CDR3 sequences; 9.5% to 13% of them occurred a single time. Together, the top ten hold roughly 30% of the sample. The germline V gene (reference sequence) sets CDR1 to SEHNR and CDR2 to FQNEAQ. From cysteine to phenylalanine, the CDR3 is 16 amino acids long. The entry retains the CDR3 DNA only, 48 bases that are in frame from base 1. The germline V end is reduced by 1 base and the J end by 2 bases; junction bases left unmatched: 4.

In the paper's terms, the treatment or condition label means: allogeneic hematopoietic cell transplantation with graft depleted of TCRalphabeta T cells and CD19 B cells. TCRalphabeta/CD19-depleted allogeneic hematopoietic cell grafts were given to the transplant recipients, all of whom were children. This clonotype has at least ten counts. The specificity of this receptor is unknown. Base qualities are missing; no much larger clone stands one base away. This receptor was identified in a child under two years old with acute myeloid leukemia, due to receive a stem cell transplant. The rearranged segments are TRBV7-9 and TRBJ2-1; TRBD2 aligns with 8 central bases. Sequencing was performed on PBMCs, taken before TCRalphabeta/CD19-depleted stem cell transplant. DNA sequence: TGTGCCAGCAGCTTAGGGCCGGGACTAGCCTACAATGAGCAGTTCTTC. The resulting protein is CASSLGPGLAYNEQFF.